A single count supports the clone carrying this T cell receptor (beta chain). Its antigen is unidentified. These data originate in a study of identifying expanded T cells in peripheral blood. Study-level results: Over two and four weeks, about 16 and 20 clones changed, versus approximately 1.1 between replicates.

The V gene's germline CDR1 is SGHTA and CDR2 FQGNSA. The CDR3 has 17 residues. V was clipped by 5 bases and J by 5 bases, with 21 bases between them. TCRdb's table, derived via immunoSEQ multiplex PCR, lists solely in-frame clones and lacks some. The sample yields 130,000 or so clones, approximately 84% seen once. During the collection period, no donor immune events like infections were recorded. V gene TRBV7-2 combines with J gene TRBJ2-2; D not certain. The TCR comes from a person aged 18-70 years in good health. Sequenced material: blood. CDR3 protein: CASSGSSAYIGTGELFF. In DNA, the CDR3 is TGTGCCAGCAGCGGTAGTTCAGCCTATATCGGGACCGGGGAGCTGTTTTTT.